Shown below are 30 T cell receptor beta chains from a single sample sequenced in a study of blood T cells in healthy people across ages. The second PCR ran roughly 6 to 11 cycles with a sample-barcoded 5' primer and J-beta primers. MiXCR, applied by TCRdb to the 5' RACE reads, yields one record per CDR3 protein. The sample holds around 970,000 distinct CDR3 sequences, 51% seen once. The specimen sequenced was blood. The receptor source for this set is a woman aged 55-69 years in good health.

V gene TRBV20-1 combines with J gene TRBJ2-7; TRBD2 agrees at 10 bases. This CDR3 is built from 13 residues. Germline CDR1 and CDR2: DFQATT and SNEGSKA (reference sequence). Trimming removed 6 bases from V and 3 bases from J; junction bases left unmatched: 5. For the CDR3, the DNA is TGCAGTGCCAGCGGGGGGGGGTTCTACGAGCAGTACTTC. It codes for CSASGGGFYEQYF.

In this sample, this clonotype turned up many times. The chain couples TRBV7-9 to TRBJ2-7, with 9 bases lining up with TRBD1. The CDR3 contains 14 residues. J gave up 2 bases and V 6 bases, and 5 bases lay outside the gene matches. Germline assignment: CDR1 SEHNR and CDR2 FQNEAQ (reference sequence). The CDR3, as DNA: TGTGCCAGCAGTTTAACAGGGGGCACCTACGAGCAGTACTTC. This encodes CASSLTGGTYEQYF.

V is TRBV18 and J is TRBJ2-6; D unresolved. The CDR3 extends over 15 amino acids. V lost 9 bases to trimming and J lost 2 bases, with 14 bases between them. Germline V CDR1 and CDR2: KGHSH, LQKENI. CDR3: CASWSGSTGANVLTF. The CDR3 coding sequence is TGTGCCAGTTGGTCAGGCTCTACTGGGGCCAACGTCCTGACTTTC.

This clonotype was detected only a few times. The V call is TRBV7-2, the J call TRBJ1-2; no clear D. Germline values: CDR1 SGHTA, CDR2 FQGNSA. Trimming removed 5 bases from V and 3 bases from J, with 16 bases in between. CDR3 length: 15 residues. CDR3 in amino acids: CASSRIPGSDYGYTF. DNA of the CDR3: TGTGCCAGCAGCCGAATTCCGGGGTCTGACTATGGCTACACCTTC. Based on the CDR3 plus reference TRBV7-2 and TRBJ1-2, the full variable domain is GAGVSQSPSNKVTEKGKDVELRCDPISGHTALYWYRQSLGQGLEFLIYFQGNSAPDKSGLPSDRFSAERTGGSVSTLTIQRTQQEDSAVYLCASSRIPGSDYGYTFGSGTRLTVV.

This rearrangement joins TRBV30 to TRBJ2-3, with D perhaps TRBD2 (5 bases). The CDR3 has 13 amino acids. Germline assignment: CDR1 GTSNPN and CDR2 SVGIG (reference sequence). The V end was cut by 1 base, the J end by 4 bases, with 9 bases between. DNA for the CDR3: TGTGCCTGGAGTGCCGGGAATTCAGATACGCAGTATTTT. Translated: CAWSAGNSDTQYF.

This chain uses TRBV27 with TRBJ2-5, with TRBD1 identical over 10 bases. The CDR3 totals 19 residues. Per the germline V gene, CDR1 is MNHEY and CDR2 is SMNVEV (reference sequence). The V gene end was trimmed by 1 base and the J gene end by 3 bases; junction bases not matched to a gene: 14. CDR3 sequence: CASSLFGTGVDAQKETQYF. The CDR3, as DNA: TGTGCCAGCAGTTTATTCGGGACAGGGGTTGATGCCCAGAAAGAGACCCAGTACTTC.

The chain links TRBV7-2 to TRBJ2-1; the D gene is possibly TRBD1 (5 bases). Germline CDR1 reads SGHTA; CDR2 reads FQGNSA. V was shortened by 5 bases and J by 8 bases, with 19 bases between the two germline ends. The CDR3 length is 15 residues. CDR3 DNA: TGTGCCAGCAGCGCGCGCAGTCAGGGTGTAGATGAGCAGTTCTTC. Amino acid sequence: CASSARSQGVDEQFF.

The chain links TRBV6-1 to TRBJ2-7, with TRBD1 identical over 10 bases. J was trimmed by 4 bases and V by 6 bases; bases with no gene match: 18. Germline V gives CDR1 MNHNS, CDR2 SASEGT. The CDR3 has 18 residues. CDR3 amino acids: CASSQYALGGQGWYEQYF. CDR3 nucleotide sequence: TGTGCCAGCAGCCAATACGCCCTTGGGGGACAGGGGTGGTACGAGCAGTACTTC.

This clonotype has only a few counts. The genes are TRBV5-1 and TRBJ2-3; D remains ambiguous. The CDR3 is 13 residues long. Trimming stripped 9 bases from V and 2 bases from J, with 13 bases between. Per germline, CDR1 SGHRS and CDR2 YFSETQ. CDR3 sequence: CAIRAALTDTQYF. The CDR3 nucleotides are TGCGCCATCCGGGCGGCTCTCACAGATACGCAGTATTTT.

This chain joins TRBV12-3 or TRBV12-4 and TRBJ2-5; D gene unclear. The CDR3 length is 14 residues. Trimming shortened V by 1 base and J by 11 bases, and 17 bases separated the two germline ends. CDR3 bases: TGTGCCAGCAGTTTAGGGGTCGCTGGAACGGAGCAGTACTTC. Translated, it gives CASSLGVAGTEQYF.

As regards this clonotype: The junction departs from the called germline gene at one end, perhaps through a read error. CDR3: CASTGFNERFF. CDR3 DNA sequence: TGTGCCAGCACTGGTTTCAATGAGCGGTTCTTC. The chain combines TRBV27 with TRBJ2-1; D gene uncertain. Germline V CDR1 and CDR2: MNHEY, SMNVEV (reference sequence). There are 11 residues in the CDR3.

The V call is TRBV7-2, the J call TRBJ1-5; 7 bases map to TRBD1. V shed 5 bases, J shed 6 bases, and the junction held 10 bases outside the gene matches. From germline, CDR1 is SGHTA and CDR2 FQGNSA. The CDR3 has 15 residues. CDR3 coding DNA: TGTGCCAGCAGCCCCTCCGGGACAGATCCTCAGCCCCAGCATTTT. It yields the protein CASSPSGTDPQPQHF.

This clonotype was seen a handful of times. The rearrangement uses TRBV7-2 and TRBJ2-7; no definite D call. CDR3 length: 13 residues. V was clipped by 5 bases and J by 2 bases, with 10 bases between them. Germline V gene data show CDR1 as SGHTA and CDR2 as FQGNSA. The CDR3 sequence: CASSLFTAYEQYF. CDR3 in DNA: TGTGCCAGCAGCCTGTTTACAGCCTACGAGCAGTACTTC.

The gene calls are TRBV2 and TRBJ2-1; tentatively, D is TRBD2 (6 bases). Germline values: CDR1 SNHLY, CDR2 FYNNEI. The CDR3 contains 11 residues. V lost 8 bases and J lost 15, with 17 bases in between. In DNA, the CDR3 is TGTGCCAGCGGAGGGGCAGGTCAAGGGTTCTTC. As protein: CASGGAGQGFF.

This clonotype was observed a handful of times. The chain recombines TRBV7-2 with TRBJ2-3; D not resolved. This CDR3 is 15 amino acids long. The germline V and J ends were trimmed by 0 bases and 6 bases, with 13 bases remaining between them. Germline V lookup: CDR1 SGHTA, CDR2 FQGNSA. The CDR3 is CASSLAWATRDTQYF. The CDR3 bases are TGTGCCAGCAGCTTAGCGTGGGCAACTCGCGATACGCAGTATTTT.

The V and J genes are TRBV6-5 and TRBJ2-4; 10 nucleotides line up with TRBD1. TRBJ2-7 matches the DNA end more closely, so the J call is doubtful. From germline, CDR1 is MNHEY and CDR2 SVGAGI. The length of the CDR3 is 16 residues. The CDR3 loop reads CASSPLPGQGTYEQYF. CDR3 in DNA: TGTGCCAGCAGTCCGCTACCGGGACAGGGGACCTACGAGCAGTACTTC.

This clonotype was counted between two and nine times. The DNA of the CDR3 is TGCGCCAGCAGCAAGGGACAGGGCCCCTACGAGCAGTACTTC. Encoded protein: CASSKGQGPYEQYF. The chain uses TRBV5-1 and TRBJ2-7, with TRBD1 identical over 9 bases. The V segment lost 4 bases and the J segment 2 bases; nucleotides outside the gene matches: 4. Germline CDR1 and CDR2: SGHRS and YFSETQ. The CDR3 loop spans 14 amino acids.

V usage is TRBV7-2 and J usage is TRBJ2-3; D not resolved. The CDR3 sequence is 14 residues long. The V end was cut by 5 bases, the J end by 2 bases, with 11 bases between. The V gene's germline CDR1 is SGHTA and CDR2 FQGNSA. CDR3 loop: CASSLSIYTDTQYF. Written as DNA, the CDR3 is TGTGCCAGCAGCCTGTCGATCTACACAGATACGCAGTATTTT.

This clonotype was counted a few times. The gene calls are TRBV25-1 and TRBJ2-5; TRBD2 agrees at 9 bases. The J call may be mistaken, given a closer DNA end match to TRBJ2-7. This CDR3 is built from 15 residues. Germline-derived CDR1 and CDR2 are MGHDK and SYGVNS. The CDR3 sequence: CASRPGLAGAFEQYF. CDR3 coding DNA: TGTGCCAGCCGTCCCGGGTTAGCGGGAGCGTTCGAGCAGTACTTC.

The rearrangement links TRBV12-3 or TRBV12-4 to TRBJ2-3; D might be TRBD1 or TRBD2, each matching 5 bases. V gave up 4 bases and J gave up 10 bases, with 15 bases separating them. The CDR3 is 13 amino acids. The CDR3 spells CASSWQGRGPQYF. The CDR3 DNA reads TGTGCCAGCAGTTGGCAGGGACGGGGTCCGCAGTATTTT.

The chain couples TRBV6-5 to TRBJ2-3; D not certain. Trimming stripped 2 bases from V and 4 bases from J, with 16 bases between. This CDR3 has 16 residues. Germline V gene data show CDR1 as MNHEY and CDR2 as SVGAGI. DNA of the CDR3: TGTGCCAGCAGTTACGACTTTAGCTCTAGGGCAGATACGCAGTATTTT. Protein product: CASSYDFSSRADTQYF.

This clonotype was seen repeatedly, ten times or more. The chain recombines TRBV7-2 with TRBJ2-3; 14 nucleotides align to TRBD2. The germline CDR1 and CDR2 sequences are SGHTA and FQGNSA. J gave up 5 bases and V 3 bases, and 13 bases lay outside the gene matches. The CDR3 has 19 amino acids. CDR3: CASSFFLGTSGSRKDTQYF. In nucleotides, the CDR3 is TGTGCCAGCAGCTTCTTCCTCGGGACTAGCGGGAGCCGTAAAGATACGCAGTATTTT. Combining the CDR3 with reference TRBV7-2 and TRBJ2-3 gives the whole variable domain GAGVSQSPSNKVTEKGKDVELRCDPISGHTALYWYRQSLGQGLEFLIYFQGNSAPDKSGLPSDRFSAERTGGSVSTLTIQRTQQEDSAVYLCASSFFLGTSGSRKDTQYFGPGTRLTVL.

This clonotype was counted once. This chain uses TRBV6-5 with TRBJ2-5, with D tentatively TRBD2 (5 bases). V was trimmed by 2 bases and J by 5 bases, leaving 12 bases between them. The CDR3 totals 14 residues. Germline values: CDR1 MNHEY, CDR2 SVGAGI. CDR3 residues: CASSYTLPGETQYF. CDR3 coding DNA: TGTGCCAGCAGTTACACCCTGCCGGGGGAGACCCAGTACTTC.

The chain employs TRBV6-5 and TRBJ2-1; 8 bases match TRBD2. This CDR3 region has 16 residues. The germline CDR1 and CDR2 sequences are MNHEY and SVGAGI. After removal of 4 bases from V and 3 bases from J, the junction contained 8 bases not matched to a gene. The CDR3 region has the DNA TGTGCCAGCAGTTCCTCAGCGGGAGTCGTCTACAATGAGCAGTTCTTC. This gives the protein CASSSSAGVVYNEQFF.

This clonotype was counted at least ten times. This rearrangement joins TRBV20-1 to TRBJ2-5, with a weak D call TRBD2 (6 bases). Germline V gene sequence: CDR1 DFQATT, CDR2 SNEGSKA (reference sequence). With 6 bases removed from V and 4 bases from J, the gap between germline ends came to 15 bases. This CDR3 region has 13 residues. In DNA, the CDR3 is TGCAGTGCCCCATGGGACGGGGGAGAGACCCAGTACTTC. This encodes CSAPWDGGETQYF.

This clonotype was counted between two and nine times. The chain links TRBV29-1 to TRBJ2-6; D gene uncertain. Germline V lookup: CDR1 SQVTM, CDR2 ANQGSEA. The length of the CDR3 is 17 residues. V was cut by 5 bases and J by 0 bases, with 17 bases left in between. This CDR3 reads CSVYEAAISSGANVLTF. The CDR3 region has the DNA TGCAGCGTTTACGAGGCCGCAATCTCCTCTGGGGCCAACGTCCTGACTTTC.

This clonotype has more than one count but fewer than ten. This sequence joins TRBV30 and TRBJ1-6; D remains ambiguous. This CDR3 is built from 14 residues. Germline V gene data show CDR1 as GTSNPN and CDR2 as SVGIG (reference sequence). V dropped 4 bases and J dropped 6 bases, with 13 bases sitting between them. The CDR3 sequence: CAWTDGVVNSPLHF. The CDR3 region has the DNA TGTGCCTGGACCGACGGAGTGGTTAATTCACCCCTCCACTTT.

A few counts support this clonotype. The chain is built from TRBV6-2 or TRBV6-3 and TRBJ2-7; no clear D. Trimming removed 6 bases at V and 2 bases at J, with 17 bases between. Germline CDR1 and CDR2: MNHEY and SVGEGT. This CDR3 contains 15 residues. CDR3 sequence (DNA): TGTGCCAGCAGAGTTTTAAGCCTTCTTCCCTACGAGCAGTACTTC. It encodes CASRVLSLLPYEQYF.

The chain is built from TRBV4-1 and TRBJ1-2; the match to TRBD1 covers 7 bases. The V gene end was trimmed by 1 base and the J gene end by 3 bases; junction bases not matched to a gene: 5. The CDR3 spans 15 residues. Germline loops: CDR1 MGHRA, CDR2 YSYEKL. CDR3 DNA: TGCGCCAGCAGCCAAGGATTCAGGGGGGACTATGGCTACACCTTC. Translated: CASSQGFRGDYGYTF.

A note on this clonotype: The germline gene is not matched at one end of the junction; a read error may be the cause. The rearrangement joins TRBV7-2 to TRBJ2-7, with 7 bases that match TRBD2. The germline V gene has CDR1 SGHTA and CDR2 FQGNSA. This CDR3 has 14 residues. This CDR3 is CASSLRREIYEQYF. In nucleotides, the CDR3 is TGCGCCAGCAGCTTACGGCGGGAGATCTACGAGCAGTACTTC.